One sample yielded the 30 T cell receptor beta chains listed below, sequenced in a study of cytomegalovirus exposure and HLA in healthy donors. The PCR contained 60 Vbeta and 13 Jbeta primers. The repertoire was sequenced with immunoSEQ multiplex PCR; TCRdb's copy has only in-frame clones and lacks some. The table lists around 130,000 clones, around 72% of them singletons. The material sequenced was PBMCs. These receptors were taken from a woman aged 18 to 35 in good health and CMV-seronegative.

The table lists this clone with a few counts. Other nucleotide sequences in the sample specify the same CDR3. The gene calls are TRBV19 and TRBJ1-1, with 10 bases matching TRBD1. Looked up from germline, CDR1 is LNHDA and CDR2 is SQIVND (reference sequence). V lost 7 bases to trimming and J lost 1 base; unmatched junction nucleotides: 3. This CDR3 comprises 14 residues. CDR3 residues: CASIRTGGNTEAFF. DNA for the CDR3: TGTGCCAGTATTCGGACAGGGGGGAACACTGAAGCTTTCTTT.

The chain recombines TRBV19 with TRBJ1-2; 7 bases are shared with TRBD1. CDR1 and CDR2 (germline): LNHDA, SQIVND (reference sequence). CDR3 length: 14 residues. The trim removed 3 bases at V and 2 bases at J, leaving 3 bases unmatched. The CDR3 loop is CASSIQQGNYGYTF. The CDR3 DNA is TGTGCCAGTAGTATCCAACAGGGGAACTATGGCTACACCTTC.

The chain joins TRBV5-1 to TRBJ2-3; TRBD2 might be the D (7 bases). The germline CDR1 and CDR2 sequences are SGHRS and YFSETQ. V lost 0 bases to trimming and J lost 1 base, with 9 bases between them. CDR3 length: 15 residues. The DNA of the CDR3 is TGCGCCAGCAGCTTGGTAGGGGGGGGCACAGATACGCAGTATTTT. This sequence encodes CASSLVGGGTDTQYF.

The chain recombines TRBV30 with TRBJ2-2; possible D gene TRBD1, 6 bases. With 5 bases removed from V and 6 bases from J, the gap between germline ends came to 13 bases. The germline V gene encodes CDR1 GTSNPN and CDR2 SVGIG (reference sequence). The CDR3 is 13 amino acids. In DNA, the CDR3 is TGTGCCTGGGAGACAGGTGGGGCCGGGGAGCTGTTTTTT. Translation gives CAWETGGAGELFF.

The V and J genes are TRBV30 and TRBJ1-3, with D tentatively TRBD1 (5 bases). The germline V and J ends were trimmed by 5 bases and 1 base, with 6 bases remaining between them. The germline V gene has CDR1 GTSNPN and CDR2 SVGIG (reference sequence). The CDR3 runs 12 residues. The chain's CDR3 is CAWGASGNTIYF. The CDR3 region has the DNA TGTGCCTGGGGGGCATCTGGAAACACCATATATTTT.

In this sample, this clone turned up a few times. J is TRBJ1-1 and V is TRBV18; D call uncertain. This CDR3 has 13 amino acids. V lost 6 bases and J 3 bases, leaving 11 bases between the germline ends. CDR1 and CDR2 from the germline V gene are KGHSH and LQKENI. CDR3 nucleotide sequence: TGTGCCAGCTCCCAGGAGAGGGACACTGAAGCTTTCTTT. Protein sequence: CASSQERDTEAFF.

In the case of this clone: At one end the junction does not follow the germline gene, possibly because of a read error. The chain recombines TRBV7-9 with TRBJ2-5; no reliable D call. There are 13 residues in the CDR3. The germline V gene has CDR1 SEHNR and CDR2 FQNEAQ (reference sequence). The CDR3 coding sequence is TGTTCCAGCAGCTTAGACACAGTGGAGACCCAGTACTTC. Translating it yields CSSSLDTVETQYF.

For this clone: A junction end diverges from the germline sequence, so it may reflect a read error. The chain employs TRBV6-5 and TRBJ2-1, with TRBD1 matching 8 bases. This CDR3 contains 13 residues. Germline CDR1 and CDR2: MNHEY and SVGAGI. The CDR3 is CASSYTLDREPIF. The CDR3 region has the DNA TGTGCCAGCAGTTACACCCTGGACAGGGAACCGATCTTC.

The rearrangement uses TRBV29-1 and TRBJ2-1; no reliable D call. CDR1 is SQVTM, CDR2 ANQGSEA, per germline. With 3 bases removed from V and 5 bases from J, the gap between germline ends came to 5 bases. This CDR3 contains 11 residues. CDR3 sequence reads: CSVEENNEQFF. The CDR3 DNA is TGCAGCGTTGAGGAGAACAATGAGCAGTTCTTC.

The V and J genes are TRBV29-1 and TRBJ2-7; TRBD2 agrees at 9 bases. From germline, CDR1 is SQVTM and CDR2 ANQGSEA. The CDR3 extends over 14 amino acids. The J segment lost 3 bases and the V segment lost 5 bases, leaving 8 bases of the junction unmatched. In DNA, the CDR3 is TGCAGCGTTCTCCCGGATAGCGGGAGCTACGAGCAGTACTTC. Translated, it gives CSVLPDSGSYEQYF.

This clone was counted a few times. The genes are TRBV13 and TRBJ2-3; TRBD1 matches at 8 bases. CDR1 and CDR2 (germline): PRHDT, FYEKMQ (reference sequence). V lost 4 bases, J lost 7 bases, and 16 bases stayed unmatched. The CDR3 is 17 amino acids. CDR3 DNA sequence: TGTGCCAGCAGCTCCGGATTGAGGACAGGGAGTCTAAATACGCAGTATTTT. This translates into CASSSGLRTGSLNTQYF.

The genes are TRBV7-6 and TRBJ1-1, with D maybe TRBD1 (6 bases). Trimming left V 5 bases short and J 5 bases short, with 9 bases between. Germline values: CDR1 SGHVS, CDR2 FNYEAQ. The length of the CDR3 is 12 residues. Written as DNA, the CDR3 is TGTGCCAGCAGCGAAGGGGGTACTGAAGCTTTCTTT. Encoded protein: CASSEGGTEAFF.

This sequence joins TRBV5-4 and TRBJ2-3, with 13 positions matching TRBD2. The CDR3 sequence is 16 residues long. V lost 6 bases, J lost 1 base, and 5 bases stayed unmatched. Germline lookup yields CDR1 SGHNT and CDR2 YYREEE (reference sequence). The CDR3 here is CASTRTSGSGTDTQYF. The CDR3 nucleotides read TGTGCCAGCACCAGGACTAGCGGGAGTGGCACAGATACGCAGTATTTT.

This rearrangement joins TRBV2 to TRBJ2-1, with 15 bases matching TRBD2. The germline V gene encodes CDR1 SNHLY and CDR2 FYNNEI. J was trimmed by 11 bases and V by 5 bases; bases with no gene match: 7. The CDR3 loop spans 15 amino acids. The CDR3 sequence is CASSLGLAGGPQQFF. The CDR3 DNA reads TGTGCCAGCAGTCTAGGACTAGCGGGAGGGCCTCAGCAGTTCTTC.

The gene calls are TRBV10-3 and TRBJ2-3; 8 bases are a match to TRBD2. CDR3 length: 17 amino acids. The J segment lost 6 bases and the V segment lost 3 bases, leaving 14 bases of the junction unmatched. CDR1 is ENHRY and CDR2 is SYGVKD in the germline V gene. Here the CDR3 reads CAISEFGVAGTPDTQYF. The DNA of the CDR3 is TGTGCCATCAGTGAATTCGGTGTAGCGGGAACGCCCGATACGCAGTATTTT.

The rearrangement joins TRBV5-1 to TRBJ2-7, with 7 bases that match TRBD2. Germline assignment: CDR1 SGHRS and CDR2 YFSETQ. J lost 2 bases, V lost 0 bases, and 8 bases had no gene match. The CDR3 has 16 amino acids. CDR3 sequence (DNA): TGCGCCAGCAGCTTGGCCAGCGGGATCCCTACCTACGAGCAGTACTTC. This codes for CASSLASGIPTYEQYF.

CDR3 region: CASSPGSADEQFF. CDR3 in DNA: TGTGCCAGCTCACCAGGAAGCGCCGATGAGCAGTTCTTC. This chain joins TRBV18 and TRBJ2-1; D remains unclear. CDR1 and CDR2 from the germline V gene are KGHSH and LQKENI. The CDR3 contains 13 residues. V lost 2 bases and J lost 8, with 10 bases in between.

This rearrangement joins TRBV19 to TRBJ1-1; maybe TRBD1 (6 bases). In germline, CDR1 is LNHDA, CDR2 SQIVND (reference sequence). The ends were cut back, 6 bases at V and 1 base at J, with 6 bases in the middle. The CDR3 consists of 12 residues. CDR3 in DNA: TGTGCCAGTAGGGGGGCGAACACTGAAGCTTTCTTT. Translated, it gives CASRGANTEAFF.

The chain couples TRBV7-2 to TRBJ2-4; D is possibly TRBD2 (6 bases). The CDR3 is made up of 14 amino acids. Looked up from germline, CDR1 is SGHTA and CDR2 is FQGNSA. V dropped 5 bases and J dropped 6 bases, with 14 bases sitting between them. CDR3 DNA sequence: TGTGCCAGCAGCCCTGGAGGGTTCTTAAACATTCAGTACTTC. Residues: CASSPGGFLNIQYF. The full variable domain, its missing parts supplied by reference TRBV7-2 and TRBJ2-4, is GAGVSQSPSNKVTEKGKDVELRCDPISGHTALYWYRQSLGQGLEFLIYFQGNSAPDKSGLPSDRFSAERTGGSVSTLTIQRTQQEDSAVYLCASSPGGFLNIQYFGAGTRLSVL.

V and J are TRBV2 and TRBJ2-3; 11 bases match TRBD2. This CDR3 contains 14 residues. The V gene's germline CDR1 is SNHLY and CDR2 FYNNEI. After removal of 11 bases from V and 4 bases from J, the junction contained 8 bases not matched to a gene. The CDR3 bases are TGTGCCGTGGGGGGACTAGCGGTATCAGATACGCAGTATTTT. This gives the protein CAVGGLAVSDTQYF.

This chain links TRBV10-1 with TRBJ2-2; tentative D call: TRBD2 (6 bases). Germline values: CDR1 WNHNN, CDR2 SYGVQD (reference sequence). V was shortened by 11 bases and J by 4 bases, with 20 bases between the two germline ends. There are 15 residues in the CDR3. CDR3 loop: CAAGTTVGGTGELFF. The CDR3 coding sequence is TGCGCCGCGGGTACGACGGTCGGGGGCACCGGGGAGCTGTTTTTT.

This chain uses TRBV18 with TRBJ1-4; D is unresolved. The CDR3 extends over 14 amino acids. The germline V gene has CDR1 KGHSH and CDR2 LQKENI. With 0 bases removed from V and 10 bases from J, the gap between germline ends came to 12 bases. This chain's CDR3 is CASSPPLLDGKLFF. DNA of the CDR3: TGTGCCAGCTCACCACCGCTACTTGATGGAAAACTGTTTTTT.

This chain links TRBV11-2 with TRBJ2-7; a weak D match, TRBD2 (6 bases). The CDR3 contains 10 residues. In germline, CDR1 is SGHAT, CDR2 FQNNGV. V was pared by 10 bases and J by 4 bases, with 8 bases between. The CDR3, as DNA: TGTGCCACGGGGGAGTACGAGCAGTACTTC. Protein product: CATGEYEQYF.

This clone was detected only once. V gene TRBV7-9 combines with J gene TRBJ2-1; D ambiguous. Germline assignment: CDR1 SEHNR and CDR2 FQNEAQ (reference sequence). Trimming took off 2 bases at V and 5 bases at J, with 4 bases between the two ends. CDR3 length equals 12 residues. CDR3 sequence reads: CASSLQNNEQFF. The DNA of the CDR3 is TGTGCCAGCAGCTTACAGAACAATGAGCAGTTCTTC.

A remark on this clone: Other DNA sequences of this sample code for an identical CDR3. J is TRBJ2-7 and V is TRBV5-1; 7 nucleotides match TRBD1. CDR3 size: 13 residues. Germline V lookup: CDR1 SGHRS, CDR2 YFSETQ. V lost 4 bases to trimming and J lost 1 base; unmatched junction nucleotides: 2. CDR3 sequence: CASSPTGSYEQYF. CDR3 nucleotides: TGCGCCAGCAGCCCGACAGGGTCCTACGAGCAGTACTTC.

The chain links TRBV5-6 to TRBJ1-2; the match to TRBD1 covers 7 bases. The CDR3 is 16 residues long. The J segment lost 5 bases and the V segment lost 4 bases, leaving 14 bases of the junction unmatched. Germline CDR1 is SGHDT and CDR2 is YYEEEE. The DNA of the CDR3 is TGTGCCAGCAGCCTCCCTTCGACAGGGATGGGGTATGGCTACACCTTC. Residues: CASSLPSTGMGYGYTF.

V gene TRBV18 combines with J gene TRBJ2-6; D unclear. V gave up 3 bases and J gave up 2 bases, with 8 bases separating them. The CDR3 runs 15 residues. Germline V CDR1 and CDR2: KGHSH, LQKENI. The CDR3 DNA reads TGTGCCAGCTCACCTTCAGTAACTGGGGCCAACGTCCTGACTTTC. The encoded protein is CASSPSVTGANVLTF.

The gene calls are TRBV4-2 and TRBJ2-1; 7 nucleotides line up with TRBD2. CDR1 and CDR2 from the germline V gene are LGHNA and YNFKEQ. Trimming at V came to 7 bases and at J to 0 bases, leaving 6 bases not matched to a gene. This CDR3 has 15 residues. CDR3 residues: CASKVGGSSYNEQFF. CDR3 DNA sequence: TGTGCCAGCAAAGTCGGCGGGAGCTCCTACAATGAGCAGTTCTTC.

The J gene is TRBJ2-3, the V gene TRBV30; TRBD2 matches at 10 bases. CDR1 GTSNPN and CDR2 SVGIG come from the germline V gene (reference sequence). J gave up 5 bases and V 4 bases, and 6 bases lay outside the gene matches. The CDR3 runs 14 residues. CDR3 loop: CAWTGLAVEDTQYF. The CDR3 nucleotides are TGTGCCTGGACCGGACTAGCGGTTGAAGATACGCAGTATTTT.

The sample holds many counts of this clone. The genes are TRBV7-2 and TRBJ2-7; 9 bases map to TRBD2. There are 15 residues in the CDR3. V shed 2 bases and J 8 bases; nucleotides not matched to a gene: 10. Germline-derived CDR1 and CDR2 are SGHTA and FQGNSA. CDR3 nucleotides: TGTGCCAGCAGCTTACCGGGGATGACTAGCGGCCAGCAGTACTTC. This gives the protein CASSLPGMTSGQQYF.